Given below is one T cell receptor beta chain in context. This sample is drawn from a study of blood T cell repertoires in COVID-19. Germline V gene sequence: CDR1 MNHEY, CDR2 SVGEGT. This CDR3 is 17 amino acids long. J gave up 1 base and V 6 bases, and 10 bases lay outside the gene matches. Libraries were prepared by immunoSEQ multiplex PCR; TCRdb keeps only in-frame clonotypes and omits some of them. In the table there are 150,000 to 200,000 clones, around 90% of which are singletons. The receptor's source is a young man with COVID-19, enrolled during active disease. The sample taken for sequencing was peripheral blood. The chain couples TRBV6-2 or TRBV6-3 to TRBJ1-5; 9 bases match TRBD1. The CDR3 spells CASSPQGQGWSNQPQHF. The DNA for the CDR3 is TGTGCCAGCAGCCCTCAGGGACAGGGATGGAGCAATCAGCCCCAGCATTTT.